The text below deals with one T cell receptor beta chain. What it binds is not known. The sample is drawn from a study of a mutant IDH1 vaccine in newly diagnosed glioma. The assay was immunoSEQ multiplex PCR, and TCRdb's table has in-frame clones only and misses some. The sample lists under 35,000 clones, about three quarters occurring once. V lost 1 base, J lost 8 bases, and 11 bases lay in between. Germline CDR1 GTSNPN, CDR2 SVGIG (reference sequence). CDR3 size: 12 residues. The time point is: week 35, safety follow-up. Each vaccine dose was 300 ug of mutant IDH1 20-mer peptide, with topical imiquimod.

The sequences come from PBMCs, collected from a glioma patient whose treatment included an IDH1 peptide vaccine. The TCR comes from a middle-aged man with glioma. The chain uses TRBV30 and TRBJ1-2; D gene uncertain. CDR3 loop: CAWSASKGGYTF. The CDR3 nucleotides read TGTGCCTGGAGTGCATCCAAAGGGGGCTACACCTTC.